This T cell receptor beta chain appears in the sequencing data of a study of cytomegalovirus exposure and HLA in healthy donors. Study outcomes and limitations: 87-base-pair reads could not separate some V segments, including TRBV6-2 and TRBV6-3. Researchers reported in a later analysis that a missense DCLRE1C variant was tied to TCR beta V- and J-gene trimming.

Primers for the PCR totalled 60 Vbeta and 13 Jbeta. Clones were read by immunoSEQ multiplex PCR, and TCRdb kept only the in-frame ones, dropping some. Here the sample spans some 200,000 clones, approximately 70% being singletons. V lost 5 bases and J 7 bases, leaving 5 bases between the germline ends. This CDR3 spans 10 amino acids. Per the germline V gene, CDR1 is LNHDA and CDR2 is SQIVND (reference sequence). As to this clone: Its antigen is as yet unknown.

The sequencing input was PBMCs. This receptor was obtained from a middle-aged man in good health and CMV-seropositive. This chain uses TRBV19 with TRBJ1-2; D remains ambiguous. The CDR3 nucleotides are TGTGCCAGTAGTGTGAGTGGCTACACCTTC. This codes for CASSVSGYTF.